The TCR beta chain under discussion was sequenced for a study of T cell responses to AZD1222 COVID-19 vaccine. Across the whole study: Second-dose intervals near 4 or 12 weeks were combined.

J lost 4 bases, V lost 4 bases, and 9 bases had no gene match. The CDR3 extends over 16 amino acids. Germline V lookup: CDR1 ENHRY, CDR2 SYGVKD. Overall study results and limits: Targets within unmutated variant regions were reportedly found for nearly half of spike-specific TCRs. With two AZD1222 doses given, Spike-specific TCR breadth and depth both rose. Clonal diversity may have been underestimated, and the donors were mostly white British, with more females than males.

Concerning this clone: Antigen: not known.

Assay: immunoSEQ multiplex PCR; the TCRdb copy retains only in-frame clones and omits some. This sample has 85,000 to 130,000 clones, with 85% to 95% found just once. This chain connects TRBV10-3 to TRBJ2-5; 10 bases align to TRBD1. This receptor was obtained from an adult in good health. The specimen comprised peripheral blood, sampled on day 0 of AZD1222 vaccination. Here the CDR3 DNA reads TGTGCCATCAGTGGAACCGGGACAGGGGCACGAGAGACCCAGTACTTC. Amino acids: CAISGTGTGARETQYF.